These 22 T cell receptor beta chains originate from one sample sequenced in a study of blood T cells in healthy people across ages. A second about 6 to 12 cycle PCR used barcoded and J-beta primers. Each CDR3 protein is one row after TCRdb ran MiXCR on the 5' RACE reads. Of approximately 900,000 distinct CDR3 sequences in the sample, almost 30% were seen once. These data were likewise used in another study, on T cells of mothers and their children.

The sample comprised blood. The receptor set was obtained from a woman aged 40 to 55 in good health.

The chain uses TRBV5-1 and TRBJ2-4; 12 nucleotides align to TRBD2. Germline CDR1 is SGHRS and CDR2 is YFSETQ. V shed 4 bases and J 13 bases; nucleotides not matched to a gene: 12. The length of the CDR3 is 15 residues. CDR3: CASSPGLAGYNEQYF. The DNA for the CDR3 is TGCGCCAGCAGCCCGGGACTAGCGGGCTACAATGAGCAGTACTTC. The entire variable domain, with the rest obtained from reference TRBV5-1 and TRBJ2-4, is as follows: KAGVTQTPRYLIKTRGQQVTLSCSPISGHRSVSWYQQTPGQGLQFLFEYFSETQRNKGNFPGRFSGRQFSNSRSEMNVSTLELGDSALYLCASSPGLAGYNEQYFGAGTRLSVL.

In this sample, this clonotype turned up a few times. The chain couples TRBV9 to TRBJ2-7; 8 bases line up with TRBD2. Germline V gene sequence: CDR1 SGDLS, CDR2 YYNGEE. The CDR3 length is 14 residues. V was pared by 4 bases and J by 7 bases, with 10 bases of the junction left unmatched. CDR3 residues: CASSPRGGRQEQYF. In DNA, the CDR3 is TGTGCCAGCAGCCCCCGGGGGGGCCGTCAGGAGCAGTACTTC.

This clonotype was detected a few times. In nucleotides, the CDR3 is TGTGCCAGCAGCGTTATCTCAGGGGGCGACTATGGCTACACCTTC. It specifies CASSVISGGDYGYTF. This sequence joins TRBV9 and TRBJ1-2, with 8 nucleotides matching TRBD1. Germline lookup yields CDR1 SGDLS and CDR2 YYNGEE. The J segment lost 3 bases and the V segment lost 2 bases, leaving 6 bases of the junction unmatched. The CDR3 totals 15 residues.

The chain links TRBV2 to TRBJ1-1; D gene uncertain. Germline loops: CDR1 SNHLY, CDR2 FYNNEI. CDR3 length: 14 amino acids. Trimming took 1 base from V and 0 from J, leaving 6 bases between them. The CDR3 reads CASSEVKMNTEAFF. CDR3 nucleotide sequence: TGTGCCAGCAGTGAAGTAAAGATGAACACTGAAGCTTTCTTT.

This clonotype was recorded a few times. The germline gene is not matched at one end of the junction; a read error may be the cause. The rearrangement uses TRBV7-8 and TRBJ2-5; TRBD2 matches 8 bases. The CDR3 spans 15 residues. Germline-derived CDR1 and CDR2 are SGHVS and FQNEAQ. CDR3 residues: CVSSLGSGGQETQYF. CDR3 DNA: TGTGTCAGCAGCTTAGGGAGCGGGGGACAAGAGACCCAGTACTTC.

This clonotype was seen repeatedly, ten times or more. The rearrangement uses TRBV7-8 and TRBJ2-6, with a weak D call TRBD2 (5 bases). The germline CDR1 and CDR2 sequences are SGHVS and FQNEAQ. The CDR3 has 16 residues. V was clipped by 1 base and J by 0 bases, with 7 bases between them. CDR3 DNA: TGTGCCAGCAGCTTAGTTGGGAGCTCTGGGGCCAACGTCCTGACTTTC. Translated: CASSLVGSSGANVLTF.

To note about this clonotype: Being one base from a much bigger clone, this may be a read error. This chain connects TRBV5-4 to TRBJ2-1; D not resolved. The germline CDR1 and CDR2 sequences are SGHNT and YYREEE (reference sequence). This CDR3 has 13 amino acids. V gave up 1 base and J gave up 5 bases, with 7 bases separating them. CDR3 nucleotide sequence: TGTGCCAGCAGCTTGTTGACAAACAATGAGCAGTTCTTC. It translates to CASSLLTNNEQFF.

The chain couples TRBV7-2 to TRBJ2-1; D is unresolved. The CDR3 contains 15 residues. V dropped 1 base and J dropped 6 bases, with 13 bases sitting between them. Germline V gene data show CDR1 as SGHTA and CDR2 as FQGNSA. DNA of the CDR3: TGTGCCAGCAGCTTAGGATCCCGGACCCGCAATGAGCAGTTCTTC. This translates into CASSLGSRTRNEQFF.

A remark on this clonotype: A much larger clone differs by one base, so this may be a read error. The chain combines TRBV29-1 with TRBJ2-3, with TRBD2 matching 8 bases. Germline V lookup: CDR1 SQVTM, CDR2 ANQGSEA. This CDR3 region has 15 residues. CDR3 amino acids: CSAERGYGGANTQYF. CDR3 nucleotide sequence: TGCAGCGCTGAAAGGGGTTACGGGGGGGCAAATACGCAGTATTTT.

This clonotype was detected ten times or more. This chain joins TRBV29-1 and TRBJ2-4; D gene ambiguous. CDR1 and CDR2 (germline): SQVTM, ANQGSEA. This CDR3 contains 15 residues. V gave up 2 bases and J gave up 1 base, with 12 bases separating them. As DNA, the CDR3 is TGCAGCGTTGAACCAGCCGAGGCGGCCAAAAACATTCAGTACTTC. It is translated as CSVEPAEAAKNIQYF.

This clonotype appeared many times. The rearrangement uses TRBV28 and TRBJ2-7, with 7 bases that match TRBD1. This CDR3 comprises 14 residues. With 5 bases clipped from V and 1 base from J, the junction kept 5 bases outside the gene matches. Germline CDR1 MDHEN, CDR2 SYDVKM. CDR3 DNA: TGTGCCAGCAGTCGACAGGGCGGGTCCTACGAGCAGTACTTC. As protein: CASSRQGGSYEQYF.

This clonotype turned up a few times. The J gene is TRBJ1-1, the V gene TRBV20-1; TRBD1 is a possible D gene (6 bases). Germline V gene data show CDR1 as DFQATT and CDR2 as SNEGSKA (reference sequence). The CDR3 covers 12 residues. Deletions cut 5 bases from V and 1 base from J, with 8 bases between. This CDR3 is CSASDRNTEAFF. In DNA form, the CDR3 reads TGCAGTGCTTCGGACAGGAACACTGAAGCTTTCTTT.

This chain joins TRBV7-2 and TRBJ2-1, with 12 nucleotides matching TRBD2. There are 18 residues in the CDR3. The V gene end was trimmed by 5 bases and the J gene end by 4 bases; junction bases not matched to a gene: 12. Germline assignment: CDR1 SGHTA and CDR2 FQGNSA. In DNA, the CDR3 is TGTGCCAGCAGCGTCCCCTCCTCTAGCGGGGGGGCATACAATGAGCAGTTCTTC. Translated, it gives CASSVPSSSGGAYNEQFF.

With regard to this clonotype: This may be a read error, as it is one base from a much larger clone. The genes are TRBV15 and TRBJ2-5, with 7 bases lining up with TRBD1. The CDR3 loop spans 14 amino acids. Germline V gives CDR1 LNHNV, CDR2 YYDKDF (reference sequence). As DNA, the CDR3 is TGTGCCACCGGCAGGGACAGAGTTCAAGAGACCCAGTACTTC. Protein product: CATGRDRVQETQYF.

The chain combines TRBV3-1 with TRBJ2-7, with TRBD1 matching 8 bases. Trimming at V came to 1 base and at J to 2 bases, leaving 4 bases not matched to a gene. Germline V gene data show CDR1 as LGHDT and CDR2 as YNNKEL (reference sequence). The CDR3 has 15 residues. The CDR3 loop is CASSQGTGNPYEQYF. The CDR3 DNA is TGTGCCAGCAGCCAAGGGACAGGGAACCCCTACGAGCAGTACTTC.

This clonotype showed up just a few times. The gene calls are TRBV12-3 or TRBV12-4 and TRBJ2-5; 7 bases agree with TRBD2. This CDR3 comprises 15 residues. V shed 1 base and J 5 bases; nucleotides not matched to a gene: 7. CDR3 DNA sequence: TGTGCCAGCAGTTTAGGACTAGCCCCGTCGGAGACCCAGTACTTC. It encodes CASSLGLAPSETQYF.

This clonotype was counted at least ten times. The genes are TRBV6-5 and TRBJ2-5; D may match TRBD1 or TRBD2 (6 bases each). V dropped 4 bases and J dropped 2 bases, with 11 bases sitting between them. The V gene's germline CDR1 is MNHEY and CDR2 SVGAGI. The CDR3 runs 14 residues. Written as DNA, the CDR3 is TGTGCCAGCAGTTTCGGGGGCTTACAAGAGACCCAGTACTTC. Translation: CASSFGGLQETQYF.

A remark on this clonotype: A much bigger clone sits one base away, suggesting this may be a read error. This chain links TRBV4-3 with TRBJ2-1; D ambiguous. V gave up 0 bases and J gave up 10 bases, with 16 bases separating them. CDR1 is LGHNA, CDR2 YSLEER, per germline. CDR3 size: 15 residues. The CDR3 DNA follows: TGCGCCAGCAGCCAAGATAGGAGCAGAGGCTACGAGCAGTTCTTC. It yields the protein CASSQDRSRGYEQFF.

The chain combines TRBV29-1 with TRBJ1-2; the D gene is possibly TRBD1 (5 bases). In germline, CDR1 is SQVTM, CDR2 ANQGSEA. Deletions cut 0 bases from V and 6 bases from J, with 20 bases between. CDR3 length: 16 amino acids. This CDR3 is CSVEDLVVGQGNGYTF. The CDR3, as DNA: TGCAGCGTTGAAGATCTAGTGGTCGGCCAGGGCAATGGCTACACCTTC.

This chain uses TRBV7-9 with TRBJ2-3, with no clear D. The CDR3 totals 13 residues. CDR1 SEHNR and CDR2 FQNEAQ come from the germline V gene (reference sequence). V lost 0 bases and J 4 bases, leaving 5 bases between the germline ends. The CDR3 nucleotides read TGTGCCAGCAGCTTAGCCTATGCAGATACGCAGTATTTT. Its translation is CASSLAYADTQYF. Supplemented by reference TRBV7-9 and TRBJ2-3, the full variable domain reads DTGVSQNPRHKITKRGQNVTFRCDPISEHNRLYWYRQTLGQGPEFLTYFQNEAQLEKSRLLSDRFSAERPKGSFSTLEIQRTEQGDSAMYLCASSLAYADTQYFGPGTRLTVL.

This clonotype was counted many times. The CDR3 is CAISDGTGRGYTF. CDR3 DNA: TGTGCCATCAGTGATGGGACAGGGAGAGGCTACACCTTC. The rearrangement links TRBV10-3 to TRBJ1-2; 9 bases align to TRBD1. Per germline, CDR1 ENHRY and CDR2 SYGVKD. Trimming took 3 bases from V and 8 from J; bases not matched to a gene: 4. The CDR3 has 13 residues.

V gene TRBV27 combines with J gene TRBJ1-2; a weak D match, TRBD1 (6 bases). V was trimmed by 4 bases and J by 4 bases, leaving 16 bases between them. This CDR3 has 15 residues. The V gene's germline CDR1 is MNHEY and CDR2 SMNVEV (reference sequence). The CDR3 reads CASSSTDSAGYGYTF. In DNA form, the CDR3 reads TGTGCCAGCAGTTCCACGGACAGCGCCGGCTATGGCTACACCTTC.